This TCR beta chain was profiled in a study of human T cells and chemical hapten exposure. Study findings and constraints: After DPC sensitization, TCRs above 1 in 1000 frequency showed no change.

Specified time point: pre-sensitization, week 0. Treatment given: therapeutic diphenylcyclopropenone sensitization with weekly scalp DPC. After removal of 6 bases from V and 2 bases from J, the junction contained 6 bases not matched to a gene. From germline, CDR1 is ENHRY and CDR2 SYGVKD. The CDR3 sequence is 14 residues long. Concerning this clonotype: Its antigen is unidentified.

In TCRdb, the RACE reads were re-called with MiXCR into one record per CDR3 protein. This sample yields a few hundred thousand distinct CDR3 sequences, of which around 9.3% are seen a single time; less than 3% belongs to the top ten. The chain carries TRBV10-3 and TRBJ1-2; 7 nucleotides line up with TRBD1. The receptor was isolated from a woman in her forties with alopecia areata. Some clones in this sample may be carry-over from other donors' samples. Sequences were derived from whole blood, sampled in connection with sensitization to the hapten diphenylcyclopropenone (DPC). CDR3 residues: CAIRIGTANYGYTF. The CDR3 DNA follows: TGTGCCATCAGAATCGGGACAGCGAACTATGGCTACACCTTC.